This T cell receptor (beta chain) is from a study of regulatory T cells in long-lasting Graves disease. CDR1 and CDR2 from the germline V gene are SGHRS and YFSETQ. V was clipped by 3 bases and J by 0 bases, with 18 bases between them. The CDR3 contains 18 residues. Libraries of TCR beta came from iRepertoire HTBI primers plus Arm-PCR of CDR3 regions. TCRdb re-called the multiplex PCR reads with MiXCR, one entry per CDR3 protein. Seen here are 650,000 to 700,000 distinct CDR3 sequences, around 30% observed once, and the top ten hold roughly 46%. Details on this clonotype: The antigen is not known.

General study results and limits: Possibly, too few samples lowered accuracy.

Indicated time point: persistent/refractory GD, antithyroid drugs over 5 years with positive TRAb. Extracted PBMC RNA gave rise to the TCR library. EDTA tubes collected 7.5 to 9.5 milliliters of peripheral blood. This TCR derives from a female donor with Graves disease. This material consisted of peripheral blood mononuclear cells (PBMCs), taken when the disease was refractory, from a patient treated with antithyroid drugs. The chain recombines TRBV5-1 with TRBJ2-2; D might be TRBD2 (6 bases). The CDR3: CASSYPLRLDTNTGELFF. The CDR3 nucleotides are TGCGCCAGCAGCTATCCCCTCCGACTAGATACGAACACCGGGGAGCTGTTTTTT.